A single sample is the source of the 21 T cell receptor beta chains below, sequenced in a study of cytomegalovirus exposure and HLA in healthy donors. PCR primers comprised 60 Vbeta and 13 Jbeta primers. Generated by immunoSEQ multiplex PCR, the TCRdb table keeps only in-frame clones and is missing some. In the table there are 90,000 to 120,000 clones, roughly three quarters of which are singletons. Sequencing used PBMCs. These receptor sequences come from a man between 18 and 35 years old in good health and CMV-seronegative.

The V and J genes are TRBV4-3 and TRBJ1-1, with 8 nucleotides matching TRBD1. Germline trimming cut 2 bases from V and 4 bases from J; bases unmatched to any gene: 6. Germline V gives CDR1 LGHNA, CDR2 YSLEER. There are 15 residues in the CDR3. CDR3: CASSQLATGGTEAFF. CDR3 nucleotides: TGCGCCAGCAGCCAACTAGCCACAGGGGGCACTGAAGCTTTCTTT.

In this sample, this clone turned up once. The chain couples TRBV6-6 to TRBJ1-2, with 10 bases that match TRBD1. V lost 2 bases and J lost 6; bases outside the gene matches: 6. This CDR3 is 15 amino acids long. Germline V gene lookup returns CDR1 MNHNY and CDR2 SVGAGI (reference sequence). Here the CDR3 DNA reads TGTGCCAGCAGTTACACCGTGACAGGGGGCGATGGCTACACCTTC. It codes for CASSYTVTGGDGYTF.

The chain links TRBV10-3 to TRBJ2-7; D possibly corresponds to TRBD2 (5 bases). Between the trimmed V and J ends, which lost 6 bases and 7 bases, there was a span of 10 bases. Germline V gene lookup returns CDR1 ENHRY and CDR2 SYGVKD. The CDR3 extends over 11 amino acids. This chain's CDR3 is CAIRYTGEQYF. The DNA of the CDR3 is TGTGCCATCAGATACACGGGAGAGCAGTACTTC.

This chain links TRBV9 with TRBJ2-7; 8 positions agree with TRBD2. Germline-derived CDR1 and CDR2 are SGDLS and YYNGEE. CDR3 length: 14 amino acids. V was pared by 4 bases and J by 5 bases, with 8 bases of the junction left unmatched. The CDR3 DNA reads as TGTGCCAGCAGCACTAGAACGCGGGGGGACGAGCAGTACTTC. Its protein product is CASSTRTRGDEQYF.

The rearrangement joins TRBV11-1 to TRBJ2-5, with 7 bases fitting TRBD1. The CDR3 spans 14 residues. J gave up 5 bases and V 6 bases, and 9 bases lay outside the gene matches. From germline, CDR1 is SGHAT and CDR2 FQDESV (reference sequence). The CDR3 nucleotides read TGTGCCAGCAGGCCAACAGGGGCTGGGGAGACCCAGTACTTC. Translated: CASRPTGAGETQYF.

The chain recombines TRBV5-4 with TRBJ2-2; D uncertain. The V and J ends lost 4 bases and 2 bases respectively, with 3 bases between them. The V gene's germline CDR1 is SGHNT and CDR2 YYREEE (reference sequence). The CDR3 is 12 residues long. The CDR3 DNA reads TGTGCCAGCAGCCTAAACACCGGGGAGCTGTTTTTT. Amino acid sequence: CASSLNTGELFF.

The chain couples TRBV29-1 to TRBJ1-3; D is uncertain. Looked up from germline, CDR1 is SQVTM and CDR2 is ANQGSEA. With 7 bases removed from V and 0 bases from J, the gap between germline ends came to 4 bases. The CDR3 extends over 11 amino acids. In nucleotides, the CDR3 is TGCAGCGCCTCCTCTGGAAACACCATATATTTT. Translated: CSASSGNTIYF.

DNA for the CDR3: TGCGCCAGCAGCCAGGCTCGGCTGAGCACAGATACGCAGTATTTT. It yields the protein CASSQARLSTDTQYF. This chain connects TRBV5-1 to TRBJ2-3; no clear D. This CDR3 region has 15 residues. Trimming took 4 bases from V and 0 from J, leaving 12 bases between them. CDR1 is SGHRS, CDR2 YFSETQ, per germline.

This sequence joins TRBV18 and TRBJ2-1; D is perhaps TRBD2 (5 bases). V lost 3 bases and J lost 5, with 8 bases in between. Germline V lookup: CDR1 KGHSH, CDR2 LQKENI. The CDR3 runs to 13 residues. This CDR3 reads CASSPRGDNEQFF. The CDR3 bases are TGTGCCAGCTCACCCCGGGGTGACAATGAGCAGTTCTTC.

This sequence joins TRBV11-1 and TRBJ2-2; 7 bases are a match to TRBD1. This CDR3 region has 16 residues. Germline lookup yields CDR1 SGHAT and CDR2 FQDESV (reference sequence). The J segment lost 0 bases and the V segment lost 1 base, leaving 2 bases of the junction unmatched. Here the CDR3 reads CASSLGGTANTGELFF. The CDR3 DNA follows: TGTGCCAGCAGCTTAGGTGGGACAGCGAACACCGGGGAGCTGTTTTTT. Filled out from reference TRBV11-1 and TRBJ2-2, the complete variable domain reads EAEVAQSPRYKITEKSQAVAFWCDPISGHATLYWYRQILGQGPELLVQFQDESVVDDSQLPKDRFSAERLKGVDSTLKIQPAELGDSAMYLCASSLGGTANTGELFFGEGSRLTVL.

V is TRBV19 and J is TRBJ2-7; D gene uncertain. CDR1 LNHDA and CDR2 SQIVND come from the germline V gene (reference sequence). The CDR3 loop spans 13 amino acids. The ends were cut back, 6 bases at V and 4 bases at J, with 13 bases in the middle. The CDR3 DNA follows: TGTGCCAGTAGCCTTCTGACTGGATACGAGCAGTACTTC. The encoded protein is CASSLLTGYEQYF.

This clone was detected a few times. The chain uses TRBV6-1 and TRBJ2-7, with 7 bases fitting TRBD1. This CDR3 is built from 14 residues. Trimming cost V 4 bases and J 6 bases; bases outside gene matches: 9. Germline CDR1 reads MNHNS; CDR2 reads SASEGT. The CDR3: CASSASTGAAEQYF. The CDR3 region has the DNA TGTGCCAGCAGTGCTTCTACAGGGGCGGCCGAGCAGTACTTC.

The chain combines TRBV25-1 with TRBJ1-6; 9 nucleotides align to TRBD1. Germline trimming cut 1 base from V and 9 bases from J; bases unmatched to any gene: 4. This CDR3 spans 15 amino acids. CDR1 and CDR2 from the germline V gene are MGHDK and SYGVNS. The CDR3 region has the DNA TGTGCCAGCAGTGAATGGGGACAGGGCAGTTCACCCCTCCACTTT. Translated, it gives CASSEWGQGSSPLHF.

This clone was counted only a few times. CDR3 bases: TGTGCCAGCAGCCCCGAGGGAGTGCTCTTTTCTGGGGCCAACGTCCTGACTTTC. Amino acid sequence: CASSPEGVLFSGANVLTF. The rearrangement joins TRBV7-2 to TRBJ2-6, with D possibly being TRBD2 (5 bases). The germline CDR1 and CDR2 sequences are SGHTA and FQGNSA. This CDR3 is 18 amino acids long. V lost 5 bases to trimming and J lost 1 base, with 18 bases between them.

This clone was counted a single time. The V call is TRBV19, the J call TRBJ2-7; 7 bases agree with TRBD1. Trimming cost V 3 bases and J 2 bases; bases outside gene matches: 19. This CDR3 comprises 19 residues. The germline gives CDR1 LNHDA, CDR2 SQIVND (reference sequence). CDR3 nucleotide sequence: TGTGCCAGTAGTATTGGTCTATCTCCACCGGGACAGTCCGCCTACGAGCAGTACTTC. As protein: CASSIGLSPPGQSAYEQYF.

V is TRBV28 and J is TRBJ2-3, with 9 bases aligning to TRBD2. Trimming at V came to 5 bases and at J to 0 bases, leaving 3 bases not matched to a gene. The germline V gene has CDR1 MDHEN and CDR2 SYDVKM. The CDR3 consists of 15 residues. The CDR3 DNA reads as TGTGCCAGCAGTCAGACTAGCGGAAGCACAGATACGCAGTATTTT. The encoded protein is CASSQTSGSTDTQYF.

This clone was picked up one time. The rearrangement joins TRBV5-1 to TRBJ2-1; TRBD1 matches 9 bases. V lost 4 bases and J lost 8; bases outside the gene matches: 10. CDR3 length: 15 amino acids. Looked up from germline, CDR1 is SGHRS and CDR2 is YFSETQ. For the CDR3, the DNA is TGCGCCAGCAGCACCGACAGGGGGGCGTGGGATGAGCAGTTCTTC. Protein sequence: CASSTDRGAWDEQFF. Together with reference TRBV5-1 and TRBJ2-1, the CDR3 gives the full variable domain: KAGVTQTPRYLIKTRGQQVTLSCSPISGHRSVSWYQQTPGQGLQFLFEYFSETQRNKGNFPGRFSGRQFSNSRSEMNVSTLELGDSALYLCASSTDRGAWDEQFFGPGTRLTVL.

J is TRBJ2-7 and V is TRBV5-6, with TRBD1 as a possible D gene (6 bases). Germline values: CDR1 SGHDT, CDR2 YYEEEE. The ends were cut back, 1 base at V and 6 bases at J, with 11 bases in the middle. CDR3 length equals 13 residues. The CDR3 nucleotides are TGTGCCAGCAGCTTGAGGGACACATCCGAGCAGTACTTC. Translated: CASSLRDTSEQYF.

J is TRBJ1-6 and V is TRBV5-5; 8 nucleotides line up with TRBD1. Germline V CDR1 and CDR2: SGHKS, YYEKEE (reference sequence). The CDR3 extends over 15 amino acids. Trimming cost V 4 bases and J 5 bases; bases outside gene matches: 5. CDR3 sequence: CASSRGQADNSPLHF. The CDR3 DNA is TGTGCCAGCAGCCGGGGACAGGCGGATAATTCACCCCTCCACTTT.

This chain connects TRBV29-1 to TRBJ1-2, with 9 bases fitting TRBD1. J was trimmed by 3 bases and V by 6 bases; bases with no gene match: 14. Germline V gene sequence: CDR1 SQVTM, CDR2 ANQGSEA. The length of the CDR3 is 16 residues. CDR3: CSVVTGTGRGDYGYTF. The CDR3 nucleotides are TGCAGCGTAGTTACCGGGACAGGGAGGGGCGACTATGGCTACACCTTC.

This clone was recorded a few times. The chain couples TRBV2 to TRBJ1-2; possible D gene TRBD1, 5 bases. Per germline, CDR1 SNHLY and CDR2 FYNNEI. Trimming left V 7 bases short and J 2 bases short, with 14 bases between. The CDR3 runs 14 residues. Here the CDR3 DNA reads TGTGCCAGCACCGTGGGGCAGATGAACTATGGCTACACCTTC. Translated, it gives CASTVGQMNYGYTF.